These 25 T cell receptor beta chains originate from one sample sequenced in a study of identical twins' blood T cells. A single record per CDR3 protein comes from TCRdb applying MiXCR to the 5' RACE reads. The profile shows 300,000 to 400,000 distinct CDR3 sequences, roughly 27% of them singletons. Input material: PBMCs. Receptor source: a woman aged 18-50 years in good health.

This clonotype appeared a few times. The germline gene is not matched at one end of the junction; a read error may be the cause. CDR3 in amino acids: CASSPRTTTDAQYF. Written as DNA, the CDR3 is TGTGCCAGCAGCCCGCGGACTACCACAGATGCGCAGTATTTT. This chain joins TRBV11-2 and TRBJ2-3, with D tentatively TRBD2 (6 bases). The CDR3 contains 14 residues. Germline CDR1 is SGHAT and CDR2 is FQNNGV. Based on the CDR3 plus reference TRBV11-2 and TRBJ2-3, the full variable domain is EAGVAQSPRYKIIEKRQSVAFWCNPISGHATLYWYQQILGQGPKLLIQFQNNGVVDDSQLPKDRFSAERLKGVDSTLKIQPAKLEDSAVYLCASSPRTTTDAQYFGPGTRLTVL.

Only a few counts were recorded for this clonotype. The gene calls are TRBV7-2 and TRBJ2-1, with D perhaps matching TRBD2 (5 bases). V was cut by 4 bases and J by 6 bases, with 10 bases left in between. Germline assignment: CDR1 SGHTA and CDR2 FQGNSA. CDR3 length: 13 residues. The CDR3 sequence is CASSYQSGNEQFF. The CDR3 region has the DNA TGTGCCAGCAGCTACCAAAGCGGCAATGAGCAGTTCTTC.

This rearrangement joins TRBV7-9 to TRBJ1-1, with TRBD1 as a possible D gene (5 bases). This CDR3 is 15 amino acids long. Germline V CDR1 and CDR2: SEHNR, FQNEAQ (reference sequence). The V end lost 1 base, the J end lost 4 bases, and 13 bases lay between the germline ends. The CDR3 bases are TGTGCCAGCAGCTTAGGGGGCACGGGGACCACTGAAGCTTTCTTT. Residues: CASSLGGTGTTEAFF.

CDR3 nucleotides: TGTGCCAGCAGTTTCCGTGGTCATGGCTACACCTTC. It translates to CASSFRGHGYTF. This chain connects TRBV12-3 or TRBV12-4 to TRBJ1-2; D call uncertain. V lost 3 bases and J lost 6, with 8 bases in between. The CDR3 has 12 residues.

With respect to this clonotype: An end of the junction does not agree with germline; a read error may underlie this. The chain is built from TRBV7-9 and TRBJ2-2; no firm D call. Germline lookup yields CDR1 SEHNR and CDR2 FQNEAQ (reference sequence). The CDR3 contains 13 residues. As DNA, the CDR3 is TGTGCCAGCAGCTCTCTTTCCACCGTGGAGCTGTTTTTT. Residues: CASSSLSTVELFF.

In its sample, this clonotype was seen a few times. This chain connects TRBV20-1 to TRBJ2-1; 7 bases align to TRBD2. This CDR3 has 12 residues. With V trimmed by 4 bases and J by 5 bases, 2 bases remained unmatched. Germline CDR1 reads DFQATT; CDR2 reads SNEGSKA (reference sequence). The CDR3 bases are TGCAGTGCTATCAGCGGGAACAATGAGCAGTTCTTC. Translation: CSAISGNNEQFF.

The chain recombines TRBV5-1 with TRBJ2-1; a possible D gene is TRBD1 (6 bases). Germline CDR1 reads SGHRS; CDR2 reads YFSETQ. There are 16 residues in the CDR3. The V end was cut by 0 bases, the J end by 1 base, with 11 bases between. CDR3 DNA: TGCGCCAGCAGCTTGGTACCGGACAGATCCTACAATGAGCAGTTCTTC. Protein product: CASSLVPDRSYNEQFF.

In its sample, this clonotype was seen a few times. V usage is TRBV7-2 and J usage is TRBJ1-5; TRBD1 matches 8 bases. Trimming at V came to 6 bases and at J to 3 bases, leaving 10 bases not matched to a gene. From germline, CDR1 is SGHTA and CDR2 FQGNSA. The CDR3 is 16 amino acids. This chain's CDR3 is CASRRQGSWTNQPQHF. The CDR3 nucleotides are TGTGCCAGCAGGAGACAGGGGTCGTGGACCAATCAGCCCCAGCATTTT.

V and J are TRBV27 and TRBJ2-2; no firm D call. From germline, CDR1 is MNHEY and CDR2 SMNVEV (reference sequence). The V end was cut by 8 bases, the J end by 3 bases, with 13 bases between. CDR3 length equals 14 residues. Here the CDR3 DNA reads TGTGCCAGCTCACACGGATCCTACACCGGGGAGCTGTTTTTT. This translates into CASSHGSYTGELFF.

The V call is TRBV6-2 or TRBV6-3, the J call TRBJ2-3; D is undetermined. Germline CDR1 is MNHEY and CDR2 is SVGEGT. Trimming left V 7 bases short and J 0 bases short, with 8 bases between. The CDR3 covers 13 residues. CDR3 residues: CASKKTSTDTQYF. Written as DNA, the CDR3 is TGTGCCAGCAAGAAGACTAGCACAGATACGCAGTATTTT.

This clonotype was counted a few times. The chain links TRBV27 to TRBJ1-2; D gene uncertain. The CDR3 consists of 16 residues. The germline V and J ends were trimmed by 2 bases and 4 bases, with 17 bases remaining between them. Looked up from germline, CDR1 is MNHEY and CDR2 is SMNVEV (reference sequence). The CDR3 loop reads CASSLRRSASVYGYTF. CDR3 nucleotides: TGTGCCAGCAGTTTACGGAGAAGTGCATCCGTCTATGGCTACACCTTC.

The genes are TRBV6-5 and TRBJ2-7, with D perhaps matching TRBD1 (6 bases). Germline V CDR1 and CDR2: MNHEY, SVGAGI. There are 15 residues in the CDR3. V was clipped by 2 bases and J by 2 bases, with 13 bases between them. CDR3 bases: TGTGCCAGCAGTTACACTCCGACAGGACCCTACGAGCAGTACTTC. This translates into CASSYTPTGPYEQYF.

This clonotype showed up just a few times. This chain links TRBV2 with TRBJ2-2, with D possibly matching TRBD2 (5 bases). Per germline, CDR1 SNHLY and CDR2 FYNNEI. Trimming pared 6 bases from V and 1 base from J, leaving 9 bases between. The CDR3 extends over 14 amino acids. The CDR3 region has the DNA TGTGCCAGCAGAGAGGCGGGGAACACCGGGGAGCTGTTTTTT. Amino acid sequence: CASREAGNTGELFF.

The CDR3 loop reads CASRGQSYEQYF. The CDR3, as DNA: TGTGCCAGCAGAGGACAGTCCTACGAGCAGTACTTC. The chain is built from TRBV2 and TRBJ2-7, with a weak D call TRBD1 (6 bases). CDR3 length: 12 amino acids. The V end was cut by 6 bases, the J end by 1 base, with 7 bases between. Germline lookup yields CDR1 SNHLY and CDR2 FYNNEI.

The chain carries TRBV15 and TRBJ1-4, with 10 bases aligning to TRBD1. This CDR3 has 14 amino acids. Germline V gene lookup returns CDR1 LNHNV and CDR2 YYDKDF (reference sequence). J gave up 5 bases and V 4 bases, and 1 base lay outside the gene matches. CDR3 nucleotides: TGTGCCACCAGCACGGGACAGGGGAATGAAAAACTGTTTTTT. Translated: CATSTGQGNEKLFF. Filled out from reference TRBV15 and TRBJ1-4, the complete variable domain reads DAMVIQNPRYQVTQFGKPVTLSCSQTLNHNVMYWYQQKSSQAPKLLFHYYDKDFNNEADTPDNFQSRRPNTSFCFLDIRSPGLGDTAMYLCATSTGQGNEKLFFGSGTQLSVL.

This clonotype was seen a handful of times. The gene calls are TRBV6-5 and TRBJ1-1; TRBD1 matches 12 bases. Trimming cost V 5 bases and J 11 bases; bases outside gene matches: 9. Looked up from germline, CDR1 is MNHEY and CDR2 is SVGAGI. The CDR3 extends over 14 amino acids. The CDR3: CASSRPGQGAFAFF. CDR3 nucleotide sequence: TGTGCCAGCAGTAGGCCGGGACAGGGGGCTTTTGCTTTCTTT.

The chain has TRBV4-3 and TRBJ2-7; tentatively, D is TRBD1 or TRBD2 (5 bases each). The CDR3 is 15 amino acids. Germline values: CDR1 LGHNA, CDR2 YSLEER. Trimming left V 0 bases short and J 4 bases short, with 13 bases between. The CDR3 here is CASSQDRGSSYEQYF. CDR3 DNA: TGCGCCAGCAGCCAAGATCGGGGCTCTTCATACGAGCAGTACTTC.

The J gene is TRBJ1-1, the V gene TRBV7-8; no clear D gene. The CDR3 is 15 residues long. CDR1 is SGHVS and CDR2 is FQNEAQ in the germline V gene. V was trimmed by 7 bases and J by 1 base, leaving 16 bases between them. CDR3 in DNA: TGTGCCAGCACCCTAATCCCCGGCGGGAACACTGAAGCTTTCTTT. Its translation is CASTLIPGGNTEAFF.

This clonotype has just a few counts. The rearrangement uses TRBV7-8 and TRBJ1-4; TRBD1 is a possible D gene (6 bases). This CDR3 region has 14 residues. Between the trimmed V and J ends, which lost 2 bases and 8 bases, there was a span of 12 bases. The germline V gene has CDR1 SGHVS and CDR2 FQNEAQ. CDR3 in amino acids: CASSLHREGEKLFF. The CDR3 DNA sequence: TGTGCCAGCAGCTTACACAGGGAAGGCGAAAAACTGTTTTTT.

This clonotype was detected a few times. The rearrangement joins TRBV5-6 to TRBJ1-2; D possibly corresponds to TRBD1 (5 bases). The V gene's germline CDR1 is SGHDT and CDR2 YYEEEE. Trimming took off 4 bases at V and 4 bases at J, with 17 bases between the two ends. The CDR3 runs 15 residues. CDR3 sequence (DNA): TGTGCCAGCAGCGGCCAGGGTGATGATTTCTATGGCTACACCTTC. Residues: CASSGQGDDFYGYTF.

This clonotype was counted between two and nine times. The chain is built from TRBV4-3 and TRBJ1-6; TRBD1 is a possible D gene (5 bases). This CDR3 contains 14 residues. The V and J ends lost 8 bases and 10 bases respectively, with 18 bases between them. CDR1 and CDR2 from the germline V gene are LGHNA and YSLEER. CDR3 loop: CASAWERGISPLHF. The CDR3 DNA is TGCGCCAGCGCCTGGGAAAGGGGTATATCACCCCTCCACTTT.

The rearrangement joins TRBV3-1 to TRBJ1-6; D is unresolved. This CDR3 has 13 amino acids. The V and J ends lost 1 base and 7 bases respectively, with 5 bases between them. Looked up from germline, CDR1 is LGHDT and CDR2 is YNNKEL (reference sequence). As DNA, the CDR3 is TGTGCCAGCAGCCAAGGGCAAAATTCACCCCTCCACTTT. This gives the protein CASSQGQNSPLHF.

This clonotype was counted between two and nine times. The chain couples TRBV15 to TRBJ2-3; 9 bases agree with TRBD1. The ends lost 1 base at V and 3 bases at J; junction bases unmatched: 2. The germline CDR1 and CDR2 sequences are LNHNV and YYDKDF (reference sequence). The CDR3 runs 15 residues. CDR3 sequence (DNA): TGTGCCACCAGCAGAGGGGACAGGGAGACAGATACGCAGTATTTT. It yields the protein CATSRGDRETDTQYF.

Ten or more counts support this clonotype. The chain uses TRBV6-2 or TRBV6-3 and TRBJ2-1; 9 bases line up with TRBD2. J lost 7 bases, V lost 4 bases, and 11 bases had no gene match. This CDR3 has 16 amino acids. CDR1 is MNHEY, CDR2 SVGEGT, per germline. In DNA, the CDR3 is TGTGCCAGCAGTTTAATGGCGGGGGGGCGATCAAATGAGCAGTTCTTC. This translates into CASSLMAGGRSNEQFF.

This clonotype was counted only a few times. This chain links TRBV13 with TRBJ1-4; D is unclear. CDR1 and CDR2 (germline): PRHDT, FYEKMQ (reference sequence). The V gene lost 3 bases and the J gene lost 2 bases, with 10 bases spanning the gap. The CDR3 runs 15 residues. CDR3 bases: TGTGCCAGCAGCTTTCAAGGGTCGACTAATGAAAAACTGTTTTTT. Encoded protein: CASSFQGSTNEKLFF. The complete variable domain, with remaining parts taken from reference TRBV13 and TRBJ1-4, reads AAGVIQSPRHLIKEKRETATLKCYPIPRHDTVYWYQQGPGQDPQFLISFYEKMQSDKGSIPDRFSAQQFSDYHSELNMSSLELGDSALYFCASSFQGSTNEKLFFGSGTQLSVL.